Given below is one TCR beta chain in context. This specimen comes from a study of OX40 agonist ivuxolimab in advanced cancers. Libraries were prepared by immunoSEQ multiplex PCR; TCRdb keeps only in-frame clonotypes and omits some of them. This repertoire shows approximately 87,000 clones, 91% found once; its top ten account for around 0.86%. V lost 7 bases and J 5 bases, leaving 12 bases between the germline ends. The CDR3 runs 13 residues. CDR1 is LNHDA, CDR2 SQIVND, per germline (reference sequence). The chain is built from TRBV19 and TRBJ1-5, with unresolved D. This clonotype was sampled from an adult with an advanced solid tumor such as melanoma, head and neck, liver or kidney cancer. The sample was CD4+ or CD8+ T cells sorted from blood, taken in a trial of the OX40 agonist ivuxolimab. CDR3 loop: CASTTGLYQPQHF. Written as DNA, the CDR3 is TGTGCCAGTACTACCGGGTTATATCAGCCCCAGCATTTT.